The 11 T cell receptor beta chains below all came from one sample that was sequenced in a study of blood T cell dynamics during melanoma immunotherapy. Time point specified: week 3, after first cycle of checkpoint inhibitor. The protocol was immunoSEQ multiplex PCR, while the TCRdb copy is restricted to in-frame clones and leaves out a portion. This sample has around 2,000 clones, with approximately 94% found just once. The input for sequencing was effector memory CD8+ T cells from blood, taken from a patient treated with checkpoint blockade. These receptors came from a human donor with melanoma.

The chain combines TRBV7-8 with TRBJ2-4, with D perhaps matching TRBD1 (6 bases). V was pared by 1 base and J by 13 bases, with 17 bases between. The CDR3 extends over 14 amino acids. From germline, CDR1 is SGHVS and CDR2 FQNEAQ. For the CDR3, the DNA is TGTGCCAGCAGCTTAGGAGGTGGGGGCCGACACCAGTACTTC. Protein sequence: CASSLGGGGRHQYF.

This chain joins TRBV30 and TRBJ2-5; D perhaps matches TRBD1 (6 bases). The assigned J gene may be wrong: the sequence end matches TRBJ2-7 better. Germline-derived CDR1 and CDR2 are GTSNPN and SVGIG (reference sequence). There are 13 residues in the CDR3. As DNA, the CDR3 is TGTGCCTGGAGTCCGACAGGAGACTACGAGCAGTACTTC. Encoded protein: CAWSPTGDYEQYF.

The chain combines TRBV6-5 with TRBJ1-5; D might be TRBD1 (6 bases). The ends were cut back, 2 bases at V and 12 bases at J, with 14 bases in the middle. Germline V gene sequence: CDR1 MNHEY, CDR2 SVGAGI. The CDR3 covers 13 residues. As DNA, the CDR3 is TGTGCCAGCAGTTACGCGGACAGAGGGAACCAGCATTTT. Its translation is CASSYADRGNQHF.

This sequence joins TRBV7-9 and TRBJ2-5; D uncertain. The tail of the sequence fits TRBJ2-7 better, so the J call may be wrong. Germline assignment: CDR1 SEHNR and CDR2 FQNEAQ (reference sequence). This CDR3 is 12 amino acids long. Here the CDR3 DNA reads TGTGCCAGCAGCTGGGATGGCTACGAGCAGTACTTC. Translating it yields CASSWDGYEQYF.

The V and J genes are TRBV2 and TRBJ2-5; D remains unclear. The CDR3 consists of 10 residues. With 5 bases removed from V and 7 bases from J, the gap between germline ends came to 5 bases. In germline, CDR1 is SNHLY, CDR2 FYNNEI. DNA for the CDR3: TGTGCCAGCAGTAAGGGGACCCAGTACTTC. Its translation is CASSKGTQYF.

The CDR3 coding sequence is TGCGCCAGCAGCCAAGACGGACAGGCTGAAGCTTTCTTT. Translating gives CASSQDGQAEAFF. The chain has TRBV4-3 and TRBJ1-1; 7 nucleotides agree with TRBD1. This CDR3 comprises 13 residues. V lost 0 bases, J lost 6 bases, and 1 base stayed unmatched. Germline V gene lookup returns CDR1 LGHNA and CDR2 YSLEER.

In DNA form, the CDR3 reads TGTGCCAGCAGTGAGCCCCCCTCCTACGAGCAGTACTTC. As protein: CASSEPPSYEQYF. The chain uses TRBV27 and TRBJ2-7; D is unresolved. V shed 5 bases and J shed 0 bases, with 8 bases lying between them. The CDR3 is 13 amino acids. The germline CDR1 and CDR2 sequences are MNHEY and SMNVEV (reference sequence).

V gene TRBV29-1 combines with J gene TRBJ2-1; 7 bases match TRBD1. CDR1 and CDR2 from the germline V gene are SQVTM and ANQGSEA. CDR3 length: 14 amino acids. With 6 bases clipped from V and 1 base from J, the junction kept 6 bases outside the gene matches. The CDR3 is CSVAEQGSYNEQFF. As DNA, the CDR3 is TGCAGCGTGGCCGAACAGGGGTCCTACAATGAGCAGTTCTTC.

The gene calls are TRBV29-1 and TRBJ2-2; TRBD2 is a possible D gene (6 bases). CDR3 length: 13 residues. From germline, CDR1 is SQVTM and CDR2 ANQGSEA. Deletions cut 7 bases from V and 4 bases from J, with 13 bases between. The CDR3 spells CSAWGGTTGELFF. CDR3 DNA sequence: TGCAGCGCCTGGGGAGGAACCACCGGGGAGCTGTTTTTT.

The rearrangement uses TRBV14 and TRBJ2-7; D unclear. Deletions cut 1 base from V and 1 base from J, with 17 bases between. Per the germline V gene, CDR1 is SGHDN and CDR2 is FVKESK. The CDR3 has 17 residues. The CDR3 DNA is TGTGCCAGCAGCCAAGTTACATCCCACTTATATTCCTACGAGCAGTACTTC. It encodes CASSQVTSHLYSYEQYF.

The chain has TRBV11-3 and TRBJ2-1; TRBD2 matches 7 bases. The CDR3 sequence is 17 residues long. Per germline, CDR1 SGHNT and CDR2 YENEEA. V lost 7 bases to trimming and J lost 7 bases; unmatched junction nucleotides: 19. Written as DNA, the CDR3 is TGTGCCAGCACTTCACTGAGGCGGGAGTATGGGGGTAATGAGCAGTTCTTC. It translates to CASTSLRREYGGNEQFF.